The entry below gives a single T cell receptor beta chain sequence along with its context. The sample is drawn from a study of Ad26.COV2.S vaccination and SARS-CoV-2 variants. The treatment: some 19 received Ad26.COV2.S at low or high dose, single or two shots; about 5 received placebo; per-sample allocation not given. Material that was analyzed had been drawn on day 63 after the first vaccine or placebo injection. The CDR3 is 13 residues long. V was pared by 3 bases and J by 2 bases, with 7 bases between. Germline V CDR1 and CDR2: ENHRY, SYGVKD. Some clones are missing from TCRdb's copy, which holds only in-frame ones; the method was immunoSEQ multiplex PCR. Seen here are about 400,000 clones, around 85% observed once, and the top ten hold under 4%.

The clonotype originates from a person between 18 and 59 years old who received the Ad26.COV2.S COVID-19 vaccine or a placebo. The gene calls are TRBV10-3 and TRBJ1-1; no clear D. Sequences were derived from peripheral blood, sampled in a trial of Ad26.COV2.S vaccine versus placebo. CDR3 region: CAISDGVNTEAFF. The CDR3 bases are TGTGCCATCAGTGACGGGGTAAACACTGAAGCTTTCTTT.